This T cell receptor (beta chain) was sequenced for a study of T cells in Graves' hyperthyroidism and ophthalmopathy (dated by TCRdb to between 2019 and 2020). For the wider study: Peripheral blood was sampled at the time of initial diagnosis, prior to any treatment. After sampling, hyperthyroidism patients received methimazole starting at 30 mg daily, and ophthalmopathy patients received high-dose intravenous methylprednisolone. The 80 to 100 discovery patients were randomly divided into training and test sets at a 7:3 ratio. In about 6 Graves' hyperthyroidism patients, the study also compared T-cell repertoires from thyroid tissue with T-cell repertoires from blood. Prospective prediction of ophthalmopathy was tested in an independent validation cohort of 18 to 20 hyperthyroidism patients and 17 patients who later progressed to ophthalmopathy. TCR Vbeta CDR3 sequencing of approximately 140 peripheral blood samples (about 45 ophthalmopathy, 75 to 80 hyperthyroidism and approximately 17 progressor patients) is reported in the paper. A discovery cohort of about 100 patients, roughly 45 with Graves' ophthalmopathy and 57 with stable Graves' hyperthyroidism, was used to find distinguishing TCR V-J signatures. Results and caveats for the whole study, not just this receptor: During validation, the model predicted progression to ophthalmopathy a median of approximately six months ahead of onset, with around 71% sensitivity and around 72% specificity. Most expanded thyroid clonotypes (frequency above 0.001) were also found in blood, which suggests that blood repertoires may mirror thyroid immune responses. No statistical method was used to set the sample size in advance, and investigators knew the group allocation. Ophthalmopathy was separated from stable hyperthyroidism by a 13 V-J signature model, with around 88% sensitivity and just over 81% specificity obtained in cross-validation and 80%/75% obtained in testing.

From a lookup of the germline V gene, CDR1 and CDR2 are ENHRY and SYGVKD. Spanning cysteine to phenylalanine, the CDR3 consists of 14 amino acids. Only CDR3 DNA remains: 42 bases, in frame from the first base. Trimming takes 2 bases from V and 3 bases from J, and the germline ends sit 10 bases apart. Amplification of TCR beta CDR3 regions was carried out from RNA transcripts. The TCR CDR3 was subjected to a first round of RT-PCR using the HTBI primer set and the Qiagen OneStep RT-PCR kit. A second multiplex PCR round built the libraries, followed by size selection and purification. Paired-end sequencing of the libraries was performed with 100 bp reads on an Illumina HiSeq2000. From the authors' description of their analysis: SOAPnuke was used to process the raw data, throwing out any read that contained adapters or uncalled bases, had a mean Phred below 15, or lacked an exact constant-primer or identifier match. High-quality paired reads were merged with COPE v1.2.5, and unique nucleotide sequences were defined as clonotypes. MiTCR v1.1 was used to align clonotypes to the IMGT TRBV, TRBD and TRBJ reference segments. The analysis was restricted to V-J combinations with a frequency above 0.0001, which together covered 99.2% of the repertoires. A TCS score was defined as the ratio between F50 (clonal expansion) and ExV (chaos), using BLOSUM62-based TCRdist between CDR3 peptides within each V-J. Welch's t-statistics and random forest reduced 514 V-J features to roughly 13, which were used in a naive Bayes classifier (R e1071). Thyroid-blood repertoire similarity was quantified with the Morisita-Horn index. Starting from the raw public reads, TCRdb applied fastp trimming at Q25, assembled clones with MiXCR and retained in-frame beta chains. Rows are combined by CDR3 protein, so each entry shows the most common genes and DNA. TCRdb, not the original authors, processed these V and J calls. The sample data list roughly 710,000 distinct CDR3 sequences, and about a third of these were observed just once. The ten biggest clones cover around 32% of the sample.

On this clonotype itself: There is no known antigen for this receptor. Nothing much larger sits one base from this clone, and base qualities are not available.

Graves' hyperthyroidism was defined as stable when no progression to ophthalmopathy occurred over 18 months of follow-up. Hyperthyroidism patients were newly diagnosed, had a disease duration of under 2 months, and were aged 18 to 65 years. Any patient with an uncontrolled infection, another autoimmune disease, pregnancy or lactation was excluded. Diagnoses relied on clinical symptoms, serum thyroxine and TRAb, thyroid ultrasound and orbital computed tomography. PBMCs were isolated from 7.5 to 10 ml of fresh peripheral blood by Ficoll-Paque density gradient centrifugation. Trizol reagent was used to extract total RNA, and RNA quality was then checked on an Agilent 2100 Bioanalyzer.

The specimen sequenced was blood. The sequence was collected from a middle-aged woman with Graves' hyperthyroidism. The rearrangement combines TRBV10-3 with TRBJ1-1, with an unclear D gene assignment. The nucleotides are TGTGCCATCAGTGAGCGCCTCGGGGACACTGAAGCTTTCTTT. Protein translation: CAISERLGDTEAFF.